These T cell receptor beta chains were read from a single sample in a study of response to subunit inactivated influenza vaccine. TCRdb itself ran the RT-PCR reads through MiXCR, one entry per CDR3 protein. The data show 150,000 to 200,000 distinct CDR3 sequences, about 12% seen once. The sample also formed part of further work on T cells expressing NK-cell markers.

The material was CD8+ T cells sorted from PBMCs, obtained approximately 13 days after vaccination. These receptors originate from a man aged 50 or older who received an inactivated influenza vaccine. The CDR3 runs from the conserved cysteine through the conserved F or W. The D gene is left open where the match is weak. Expanded clones are given a class, and other clones once, few, many or no size at all.

cdr3_aa cdr3_nt j_call d_call clone_size cdr3_length v_call
CASSLLGLAVSYNEQFF TGTGCCAGCAGCCTCCTAGGGCTAGCGGTCTCCTACAATGAGCAGTTCTTC TRBJ2-1 TRBD2 few 17 TRBV7-2
CASSYAYEQYF TGTGCCAGCAGTTACGCCTACGAGCAGTACTTC TRBJ2-7 - few 11 TRBV6-2/TRBV6-3
CASSQGAGELQETQYF TGCGCCAGCAGCCAAGGGGCCGGGGAGCTCCAAGAGACCCAGTACTTC TRBJ2-5 - - 16 TRBV4-1
CATSSESAGQETQYF TGTGCCACCAGCTCCGAGTCCGCTGGGCAAGAGACCCAGTACTTC TRBJ2-5 - - 15 TRBV15
CASSYRQGGEQYF TGTGCCAGCAGTTACCGACAGGGAGGCGAGCAGTACTTC TRBJ2-7 - few 13 TRBV6-5
CASSLRTGAETQYF TGTGCCAGCAGCCTCAGGACAGGGGCGGAGACCCAGTACTTC TRBJ2-5 TRBD1 - 14 TRBV28
CASSQDGADNQPQHF TGCGCCAGCAGCCAAGATGGGGCAGACAATCAGCCCCAGCATTTT TRBJ1-5 - - 15 TRBV4-3
CSAKSGISYEQYF TGCAGTGCTAAGAGCGGGATCTCCTACGAGCAGTACTTC TRBJ2-7 TRBD2 - 13 TRBV20-1
CASSVGQSSYEQYF TGTGCCAGCAGCGTAGGACAGAGCTCCTACGAGCAGTACTTC TRBJ2-7 - - 14 TRBV9
CSARARGDEQYF TGCAGTGCTAGAGCTAGGGGCGACGAGCAGTACTTC TRBJ2-7 - many 12 TRBV20-1
CASSITRGEIDTQYF TGTGCCAGCAGTATAACTAGAGGGGAAATAGATACGCAGTATTTT TRBJ2-3 - few 15 TRBV27
CATSSGSDGETQYF TGTGCCACCTCTAGCGGGAGCGATGGAGAGACCCAGTACTTC TRBJ2-5 TRBD2 few 14 TRBV24-1
CATSRDWGSGELFF TGTGCCACCAGCAGAGATTGGGGGAGTGGGGAGCTGTTTTTT TRBJ2-2 - few 14 TRBV15
CASSERGLAGEETQYF TGTGCCAGCAGTGAGAGGGGACTAGCGGGCGAAGAGACCCAGTACTTC TRBJ2-5 TRBD2 few 16 TRBV2
CASSQDLRENTGELFF TGTGCCAGCAGCCAAGATCTTAGGGAGAACACCGGGGAGCTGTTTTTT TRBJ2-2 - few 16 TRBV3-1
CSVRRDPLGNEQFF TGCAGCGTGCGAAGGGACCCACTGGGGAATGAGCAGTTCTTC TRBJ2-1 - many 14 TRBV29-1
CASSYSATGEKLFF TGTGCCAGCAGTTACTCGGCTACGGGTGAAAAACTGTTTTTT TRBJ1-4 - few 14 TRBV6-5
CAISESGQGGQPQHF TGTGCCATCAGTGAGTCTGGACAGGGGGGTCAGCCCCAGCATTTT TRBJ1-5 TRBD1 few 15 TRBV10-3
CASRWTEGVTEAFF TGTGCCAGCAGATGGACAGAGGGAGTCACTGAAGCTTTCTTT TRBJ1-1 - - 14 TRBV2
CASSPAAWDTGTGELFF TGTGCCAGCAGCCCCGCCGCTTGGGACACCGGCACCGGGGAGCTGTTTTTT TRBJ2-2 - - 17 TRBV6-1
CASSVGLASTYNEQFF TGTGCCAGCAGCGTAGGACTAGCGTCTACCTACAATGAGCAGTTCTTC TRBJ2-1 TRBD2 few 16 TRBV9
CASSQDPGNTGELFF TGCGCCAGCAGCCAAGACCCCGGGAACACCGGGGAGCTGTTTTTT TRBJ2-2 - few 15 TRBV4-3
CASSQDQRVGETQYF TGTGCCAGCAGCCAAGATCAAAGGGTCGGCGAGACCCAGTACTTC TRBJ2-5 - - 15 TRBV3-1
CSARDAGTQETQYF TGCAGTGCTAGAGACGCGGGGACCCAAGAGACCCAGTACTTC TRBJ2-5 - - 14 TRBV20-1
CASSDNLPIDEQYF TGTGCCAGCAGTGACAATCTGCCTATAGACGAGCAGTACTTC TRBJ2-7 - few 14 TRBV2
CAWSGPSTDTQYF TGTGCCTGGAGCGGACCCAGCACAGATACGCAGTATTTT TRBJ2-3 - - 13 TRBV30
CASSLSEADTQYF TGTGCCAGCAGCTTATCTGAGGCAGATACGCAGTATTTT TRBJ2-3 - - 13 TRBV7-2
CASSFIARQGSYNEQFF TGTGCCAGCAGTTTTATCGCCCGACAGGGCAGCTACAATGAGCAGTTCTTC TRBJ2-1 TRBD1 many 17 TRBV12-3/TRBV12-4
CASSGDAAQGVQYF TGTGCCAGCAGCGGTGACGCGGCCCAAGGGGTGCAGTATTTT TRBJ2-3 - few 14 TRBV7-9
CATSDWGQGSNEQFF TGTGCCACCAGTGATTGGGGACAGGGTTCCAATGAGCAGTTCTTC TRBJ2-1 TRBD1 - 15 TRBV24-1
CASSFGPDTQYF TGTGCCAGCAGCTTTGGACCAGATACGCAGTATTTT TRBJ2-3 - few 12 TRBV7-9
CASSYFSMTYEQYF TGTGCCAGCAGTTACTTCTCAATGACTTATGAGCAGTACTTC TRBJ2-7 - few 14 TRBV6-5
CASSLYRENTEAFF TGCGCCAGCAGCCTATACAGGGAGAACACTGAAGCTTTCTTT TRBJ1-1 - many 14 TRBV4-1
CASSQDSLGSQETQYF TGTGCCAGCAGCCAAGACAGCTTGGGATCCCAAGAGACCCAGTACTTC TRBJ2-5 - many 16 TRBV3-1
CASSPRAGEFVEQYF TGTGCCAGCAGCCCAAGGGCGGGAGAATTTGTCGAGCAGTACTTC TRBJ2-7 TRBD2 - 15 TRBV9
CASSPSSGSWYEQYF TGTGCCAGCAGCCCCTCGAGTGGGAGTTGGTACGAGCAGTACTTC TRBJ2-7 - few 15 TRBV7-6
CSVEGVADTNTGELFF TGCAGCGTTGAAGGGGTGGCGGACACTAACACCGGGGAGCTGTTTTTT TRBJ2-2 - - 16 TRBV29-1
CASSLVGENTEAFF TGTGCCAGCAGTTTAGTCGGGGAGAACACTGAAGCTTTCTTT TRBJ1-1 - - 14 TRBV12-3/TRBV12-4
CASNGDEEYSNQPQHF TGTGCCAGCAACGGAGACGAAGAATATAGCAATCAGCCCCAGCATTTT TRBJ1-5 - few 16 TRBV7-9
CASSYIPVGETQYF TGTGCCAGCAGCTATATTCCGGTCGGAGAGACCCAGTACTTC TRBJ2-5 - - 14 TRBV5-5
CAISEDEETQYF TGTGCCATCAGTGAGGACGAAGAGACCCAGTACTTC TRBJ2-5 - - 12 TRBV10-3
CASSLRDRGSVDTQYF TGTGCCAGCAGTTTAAGGGACAGGGGTTCGGTAGATACGCAGTATTTT TRBJ2-3 TRBD1 - 16 TRBV12-3/TRBV12-4
CASSERDTPRETQYF TGTGCCAGCAGTGAAAGGGACACCCCTCGGGAGACCCAGTACTTC TRBJ2-5 - few 15 TRBV2
CAIRSFRDRAYEQYF TGTGCCATCAGAAGTTTCCGGGACAGGGCCTACGAGCAGTACTTC TRBJ2-7 TRBD1 many 15 TRBV10-3
CASSPWGPHNSPLHF TGCGCCAGCAGCCCCTGGGGACCGCATAATTCACCCCTCCACTTT TRBJ1-6 - - 15 TRBV4-3
CASSYGTDLIEQYF TGTGCCAGCAGTTACGGGACAGATTTAATCGAGCAGTACTTC TRBJ2-7 TRBD1 - 14 TRBV6-5